The rows below give T cell receptor beta chains drawn from one sample of a study of blood T cell repertoires in COVID-19. Generated by immunoSEQ multiplex PCR, the TCRdb table keeps only in-frame clones and is missing some. The data show under 150,000 clones, with 80% seen just once and about 5% held by the top ten. Sequenced: peripheral blood. Receptor source: a woman aged 50 to 60 with acute or convalescent COVID-19. Each CDR3 is given with its conserved first and last residue. The D gene is left open where the match is weak. Expanded clones get a size class; other rows say once, few or many, or leave the size out.

NA	TRBD1	TRBV6-2/TRBV6-3	TRBJ1-2	TGTGCCAGCAGTTTAACTACAACGGGACAGAAATATGGCTACACCTTC	CASSLTTTGQKYGYTF
NA	NA	TRBV19	TRBJ1-2	TGTGCCAGTACCTTGGGGGGGCGCGATGGCTACACCTTC	CASTLGGRDGYTF
NA	NA	TRBV27	TRBJ1-1	TGTGCCAGCAGTTTTGAGTCCATTCTCGGGGGGGCGCGGGTCACTGAAGCTTTCTTT	CASSFESILGGARVTEAFF
NA	TRBD2	TRBV11-2	TRBJ2-3	TGTGCCAGCAGCTTACCCTTGCCGGGGGGGGGCGCAGATACGCAGTATTTT	CASSLPLPGGGADTQYF
NA	TRBD1	TRBV7-2	TRBJ1-5	TGTGCCAGCAGCTTAGTTCGGGGACAGGGAGGCCAGCCCCAGCATTTT	CASSLVRGQGGQPQHF
NA	TRBD1	TRBV18	TRBJ1-5	TGTGCCAGCTCACTATCCGGGACAGGGGACAATCAGCCCCAGCATTTT	CASSLSGTGDNQPQHF
NA	NA	TRBV18	TRBJ2-3	TGTGCCAGCTCACCCAGATTAGCGACTAGCACAGATACGCAGTATTTT	CASSPRLATSTDTQYF
NA	NA	TRBV5-1	TRBJ2-2	TGCGCCAGCAGCGGCGGATACTCCACCGGGGAGCTGTTTTTT	CASSGGYSTGELFF
NA	NA	TRBV7-2	TRBJ2-5	TGTGCCAGCAGCGAAAGGCAGGGCGAGGAGACCCAGTACTTC	CASSERQGEETQYF
NA	TRBD2	TRBV11-2	TRBJ2-3	TGTGCCAGCAGCGTCGGGAGGACAGATACGCAGTATTTT	CASSVGRTDTQYF
NA	NA	TRBV27	TRBJ2-2	TGTGCCAGCAGGGGAGGGAACACCGGGGAGCTGTTTTTT	CASRGGNTGELFF
NA	TRBD1	TRBV6-1	TRBJ1-3	TGTGCCAGCAGTGAAACAGGGGTGAGATCTGGAAACACCATATATTTT	CASSETGVRSGNTIYF
NA	TRBD1	TRBV6-6	TRBJ1-2	TGTGCCAGCAGCCGAATGAAAACAGGGGATGGCCGCGGGGGCTACACCTTC	CASSRMKTGDGRGGYTF
NA	NA	TRBV24-1	TRBJ1-2	TGTGCCACCAGTGATTACGCGGGTGGCTACACCTTC	CATSDYAGGYTF
NA	TRBD1	TRBV7-3	TRBJ1-2	TGTGCCAGCAGCCCAGGAGCAGGGGGCTTTGGCTACACCTTC	CASSPGAGGFGYTF
NA	NA	TRBV29-1	TRBJ1-1	TGCAGCGCAATGACAGGTTTTGGGGTTCTGGGGACTGAAGCTTTCTTT	CSAMTGFGVLGTEAFF
once	TRBD1	TRBV2	TRBJ1-1	TGTGCCAGCGGTTTGGACAGGGCGGAGACTGAAGCTTTCTTT	CASGLDRAETEAFF
NA	NA	TRBV5-1	TRBJ1-1	TGCGCCAGCCGGGAACCGATGGGCACTGAAGCTTTCTTT	CASREPMGTEAFF
NA	TRBD1	TRBV6-5	TRBJ1-2	TGTGCCAGCAGTTACACAGGGGTTGGCTACACCTTC	CASSYTGVGYTF
NA	NA	TRBV24-1	TRBJ2-2	TGTGCCACCAGTGATGAGAACGGGGAGCTGTTTTTT	CATSDENGELFF
NA	TRBD1	TRBV5-8	TRBJ1-4	TGTGCCAGCAGGGGCGCAGGGGGCGCGTCTAATGAAAAACTGTTTTTT	CASRGAGGASNEKLFF
NA	TRBD2	TRBV7-9	TRBJ2-1	TGTGCCACCGTAAGGGGCGCTAGCGGGGGGTACAATGAGCAGTTCTTC	CATVRGASGGYNEQFF
NA	TRBD2	TRBV6-5	TRBJ2-7	TGTGCCAGCAGTCAGGGACTAATCTACGAGCAGTACTTC	CASSQGLIYEQYF
NA	NA	TRBV7-2	TRBJ2-3	TGTGCCAGCAGCTTAGTTTCTGGCACAGATACGCAGTATTTT	CASSLVSGTDTQYF
once	TRBD1	TRBV19	TRBJ2-6	TGTGCCAGTAGTACCCGGTTCTTGGACAGGGGTTCTAGGGCCAACGTCCTGACTTTC	CASSTRFLDRGSRANVLTF
NA	NA	TRBV9	TRBJ2-5	TGTGCCAGCTCCTCGGGTTACCAAGAGACCCAGTACTTC	CASSSGYQETQYF
NA	NA	TRBV28	TRBJ1-1	TGTGCCAGCACTCTGGGGGGACGTCTGAACACTGAAGCTTTCTTT	CASTLGGRLNTEAFF